This T cell receptor beta chain is from a study of human T cells and chemical hapten exposure. Background on the study: For sensitization, 2% DPC was applied to an approximately 2 cm by approximately 2 cm patch of upper inner arm skin.

This clonotype came up a few times. Germline lookup yields CDR1 SGHRS and CDR2 YFSETQ. This CDR3 spans 15 amino acids. The germline V and J ends were trimmed by 4 bases and 5 bases, with 13 bases remaining between them. TCRdb fed the RACE reads into MiXCR, producing one record per CDR3 protein. The sample shows 150,000 to 200,000 distinct CDR3 sequences, 25% to 35% of them seen only once. Indicated time point: patch test 3, about 24 weeks after DPC sensitization. Treatment in this sample: therapeutic diphenylcyclopropenone sensitization with weekly scalp DPC. Blood was drawn before each patch test was applied.

The chain links TRBV5-1 to TRBJ1-6; a possible D gene is TRBD1 (6 bases). This sequence was found in a woman between 18 and 30 years old with alopecia areata. Some clones in this sample may be carry-over from other donors' samples. This specimen was whole blood, taken in connection with sensitization to the hapten diphenylcyclopropenone (DPC). In DNA form, the CDR3 reads TGCGCCAGCAGCCGAGACAGGCCGAATAATTCACCCCTCCACTTT. Its translation is CASSRDRPNNSPLHF.